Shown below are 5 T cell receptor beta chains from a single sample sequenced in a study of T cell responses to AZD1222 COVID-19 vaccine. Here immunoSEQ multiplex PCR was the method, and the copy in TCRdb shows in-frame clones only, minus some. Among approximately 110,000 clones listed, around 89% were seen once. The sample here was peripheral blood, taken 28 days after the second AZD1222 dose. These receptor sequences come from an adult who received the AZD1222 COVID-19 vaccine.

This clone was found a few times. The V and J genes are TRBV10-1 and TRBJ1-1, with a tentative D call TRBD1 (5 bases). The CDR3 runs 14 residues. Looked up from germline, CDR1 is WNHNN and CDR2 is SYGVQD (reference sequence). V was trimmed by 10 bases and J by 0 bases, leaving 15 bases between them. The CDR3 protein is CAILGPRMNTEAFF. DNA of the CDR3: TGCGCCATTTTGGGACCGAGGATGAACACTGAAGCTTTCTTT.

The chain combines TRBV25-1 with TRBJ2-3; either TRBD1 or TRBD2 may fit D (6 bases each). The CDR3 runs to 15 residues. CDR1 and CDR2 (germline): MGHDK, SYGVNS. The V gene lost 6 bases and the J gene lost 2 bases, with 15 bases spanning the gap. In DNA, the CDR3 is TGTGCCAGCAGGGACGGGGGCCTTCACACAGATACGCAGTATTTT. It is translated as CASRDGGLHTDTQYF.

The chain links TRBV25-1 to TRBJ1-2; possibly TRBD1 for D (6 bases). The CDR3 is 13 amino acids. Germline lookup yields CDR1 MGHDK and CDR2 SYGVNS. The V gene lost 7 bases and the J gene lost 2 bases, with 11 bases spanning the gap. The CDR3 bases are TGTGCCAGCAAAGGGACACCAAACTATGGCTACACCTTC. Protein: CASKGTPNYGYTF.

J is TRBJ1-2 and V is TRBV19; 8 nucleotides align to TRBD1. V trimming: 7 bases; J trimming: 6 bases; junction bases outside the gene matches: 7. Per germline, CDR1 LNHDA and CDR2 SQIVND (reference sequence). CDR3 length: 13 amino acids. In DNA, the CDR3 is TGTGCCAGTACCAGGACAGGGTCCCATGGCTACACCTTC. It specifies CASTRTGSHGYTF.

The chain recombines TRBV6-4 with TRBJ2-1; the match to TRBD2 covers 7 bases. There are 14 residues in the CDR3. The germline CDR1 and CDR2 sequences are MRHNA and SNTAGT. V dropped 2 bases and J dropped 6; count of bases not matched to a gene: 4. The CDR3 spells CASSDGGVSNEQFF. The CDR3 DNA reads TGTGCCAGCAGTGACGGGGGGGTCTCCAATGAGCAGTTCTTC.